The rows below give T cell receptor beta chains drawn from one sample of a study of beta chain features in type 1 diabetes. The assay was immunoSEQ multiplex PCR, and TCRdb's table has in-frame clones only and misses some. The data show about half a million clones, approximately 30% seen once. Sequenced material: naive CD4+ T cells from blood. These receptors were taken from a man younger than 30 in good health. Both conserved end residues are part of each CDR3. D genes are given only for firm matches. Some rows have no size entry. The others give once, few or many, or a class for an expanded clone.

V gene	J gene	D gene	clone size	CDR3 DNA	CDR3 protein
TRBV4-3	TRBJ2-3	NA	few	TGCGCCAGCAGCCAAGGCGATACGCAGTATTTT	CASSQGDTQYF
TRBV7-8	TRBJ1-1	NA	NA	TGTGCCAGCAGCGGAGGACACTTGAACACTGAAGCTTTCTTT	CASSGGHLNTEAFF
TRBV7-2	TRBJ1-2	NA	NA	TGTGCCAGCAGCGGCACAGAATATGGCTACACCTTC	CASSGTEYGYTF
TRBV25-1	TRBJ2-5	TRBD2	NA	TGTGCCAGCAGTGAAGGACTTCTAGCGGCCAGTGAGACCCAGTACTTC	CASSEGLLAASETQYF
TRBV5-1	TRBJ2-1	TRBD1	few	TGCGCCAGCAGCATGGGACAGCTCCTATACAATGAGCAGTTCTTC	CASSMGQLLYNEQFF
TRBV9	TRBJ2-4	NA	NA	TGTGCCAGCAGCCCTTTGGGCGGTAGGGCCAAAAACATTCAGTACTTC	CASSPLGGRAKNIQYF
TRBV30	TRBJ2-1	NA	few	TGTGCCTGGAGTGTACCCCCAGCGGAGTACAATGAGCAGTTCTTC	CAWSVPPAEYNEQFF
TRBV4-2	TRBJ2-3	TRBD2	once	TGTGCCAGCAGCGCCTCGGGACTAGCGGGAGGGCTCTCAGATACGCAGTATTTT	CASSASGLAGGLSDTQYF
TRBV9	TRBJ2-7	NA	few	TGTGCCAGCAGCGCAGGGTTGCCCCCGTCGCGCGAGCAGTACTTC	CASSAGLPPSREQYF
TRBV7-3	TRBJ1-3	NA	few	TGTGCCAGCAGCTTAGACAGCCCTGGAAACACCATATATTTT	CASSLDSPGNTIYF
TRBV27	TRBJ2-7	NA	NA	TGTGCCAGCAGGCTTAGGGTCTCCTACGAGCAGTACTTC	CASRLRVSYEQYF
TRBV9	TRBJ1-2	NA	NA	TGTGCCAGCAGCGTTGACGAGCCCTATGGCTACACCTTC	CASSVDEPYGYTF
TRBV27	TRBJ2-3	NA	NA	TGTGCCAGCAGTCATAGCCGCACAGATACGCAGTATTTT	CASSHSRTDTQYF
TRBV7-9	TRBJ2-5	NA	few	TGTGCCAGCAGCCCGACAGGCCGCCAAGAGACCCAGTACTTC	CASSPTGRQETQYF
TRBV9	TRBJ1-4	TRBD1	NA	TGTGCCAGCAGCGCCGACAGGGAGGAGGGTGAAAAACTGTTTTTT	CASSADREEGEKLFF
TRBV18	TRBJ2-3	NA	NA	TGTGCCAGCTCACCAGTGCAGAACACAGATACGCAGTATTTT	CASSPVQNTDTQYF